Each of the 32 T cell receptor beta chains below was sequenced from the same sample in a study of cytomegalovirus exposure and HLA in healthy donors. The PCR employed 60 Vbeta primers together with 13 Jbeta primers. Method: immunoSEQ multiplex PCR; TCRdb's copy keeps in-frame clones and lacks some. Counted here are tens of thousands of clones, more than 70% occurring once; the ten biggest clones make up roughly 12%. Source material: PBMCs. The receptors here all came from a woman between 40 and 55 years old in good health and CMV-seropositive.

The chain carries TRBV19 and TRBJ1-1; 9 nucleotides line up with TRBD1. The CDR3 extends over 12 amino acids. Germline CDR1 and CDR2: LNHDA and SQIVND (reference sequence). V lost 7 bases, J lost 6 bases, and 3 bases stayed unmatched. CDR3 DNA sequence: TGTGCCAGTAAGAGACAGGGGGCTGAAGCTTTCTTT. Residues: CASKRQGAEAFF.

This clone was seen more than once but under ten times. The CDR3: CASSDSRNYEQYF. The CDR3 DNA is TGTGCCAGCAGTGACTCGAGGAACTACGAGCAGTACTTC. The V and J genes are TRBV6-1 and TRBJ2-7, with no clear D. CDR1 is MNHNS and CDR2 is SASEGT in the germline V gene. The CDR3 has 13 residues. V lost 3 bases, J lost 3 bases, and 9 bases lay in between.

The V and J genes are TRBV28 and TRBJ1-2; TRBD1 is a possible D gene (6 bases). This CDR3 contains 13 residues. In germline, CDR1 is MDHEN, CDR2 SYDVKM. V was cut by 6 bases and J by 5 bases, with 13 bases left in between. CDR3 coding DNA: TGTGCCAGCAGGACGGCCCAGGGGTATGGCTACACCTTC. Translating gives CASRTAQGYGYTF.

The chain employs TRBV5-1 and TRBJ2-5; TRBD1 matches at 8 bases. The germline CDR1 and CDR2 sequences are SGHRS and YFSETQ. The CDR3 consists of 14 residues. The V gene end was trimmed by 4 bases and the J gene end by 4 bases; junction bases not matched to a gene: 6. CDR3 in amino acids: CASSKGQGRETQYF. In nucleotides, the CDR3 is TGCGCCAGCAGCAAAGGACAGGGTAGAGAGACCCAGTACTTC.

This chain uses TRBV7-3 with TRBJ2-3; a weak D match, TRBD2 (5 bases). Trimming cost V 5 bases and J 1 base, with 10 bases left between them. The CDR3 contains 14 residues. Germline V gene lookup returns CDR1 SGHTA and CDR2 FQGTGA. CDR3 in amino acids: CASSIGLRTDTQYF. The CDR3 DNA reads TGTGCCAGCAGCATAGGACTCCGCACAGATACGCAGTATTTT. Based on the CDR3 plus reference TRBV7-3 and TRBJ2-3, the full variable domain is GAGVSQTPSNKVTEKGKYVELRCDPISGHTALYWYRQSLGQGPEFLIYFQGTGAADDSGLPNDRFFAVRPEGSVSTLKIQRTERGDSAVYLCASSIGLRTDTQYFGPGTRLTVL.

V gene TRBV5-1 combines with J gene TRBJ1-4; D gene ambiguous. CDR1 and CDR2 from the germline V gene are SGHRS and YFSETQ. The CDR3 is 16 amino acids. V lost 0 bases, J lost 1 base, and 10 bases lay in between. CDR3 coding DNA: TGCGCCAGCAGCTTGGGGCCGGGGAAAACTAATGAAAAACTGTTTTTT. Encoded protein: CASSLGPGKTNEKLFF.

This rearrangement joins TRBV4-1 to TRBJ1-5, with D unclear. The CDR3 covers 14 residues. The V and J ends lost 0 bases and 7 bases respectively, with 10 bases between them. Germline CDR1 MGHRA, CDR2 YSYEKL. The CDR3 is CASSQEKTGQPQHF. The DNA of the CDR3 is TGCGCCAGCAGCCAAGAGAAGACTGGGCAGCCCCAGCATTTT.

This chain connects TRBV5-4 to TRBJ1-3, with 9 bases lining up with TRBD1. V lost 2 bases, J lost 3 bases, and 6 bases stayed unmatched. Germline CDR1 and CDR2: SGHNT and YYREEE (reference sequence). This CDR3 has 16 residues. CDR3 DNA sequence: TGTGCCAGCAGCTTTCTACAGGGGGCGCGTGGAAACACCATATATTTT. Amino acid sequence: CASSFLQGARGNTIYF.

The chain combines TRBV5-6 with TRBJ2-3; the match to TRBD2 covers 8 bases. Germline CDR1 and CDR2: SGHDT and YYEEEE. V shed 4 bases and J 5 bases; nucleotides not matched to a gene: 12. CDR3 length: 16 residues. The CDR3 sequence is CASSQEYGLAGDTQYF. The CDR3 region has the DNA TGTGCCAGCAGCCAGGAGTATGGGCTAGCGGGAGATACGCAGTATTTT.

The rearrangement joins TRBV7-9 to TRBJ1-2, with a tentative D call TRBD1 (5 bases). CDR3 length equals 16 residues. V was trimmed by 2 bases and J by 4 bases, leaving 17 bases between them. Germline values: CDR1 SEHNR, CDR2 FQNEAQ (reference sequence). DNA of the CDR3: TGTGCCAGCAGCTTAAAAGGGGCAGGAGAATCCTATGGCTACACCTTC. Residues: CASSLKGAGESYGYTF.

The J gene is TRBJ2-2, the V gene TRBV30; no clear D gene. The CDR3 has 13 residues. Germline assignment: CDR1 GTSNPN and CDR2 SVGIG (reference sequence). The V gene lost 2 bases and the J gene lost 6 bases, with 10 bases spanning the gap. The CDR3 loop is CAWSQRLSGELFF. The CDR3 nucleotides read TGTGCCTGGAGTCAGAGGTTGTCCGGGGAGCTGTTTTTT.

The rearrangement uses TRBV11-2 and TRBJ1-6; no clear D. Trimming removed 1 base at V and 7 bases at J, with 11 bases between. CDR1 and CDR2 from the germline V gene are SGHAT and FQNNGV. The CDR3 length is 15 residues. As DNA, the CDR3 is TGTGCCAGCAGCTTAGGCGAGGTTGCCAATTCACCCCTCCACTTT. The encoded protein is CASSLGEVANSPLHF.

V and J are TRBV5-1 and TRBJ1-2, with a weak D call TRBD1 (6 bases). This CDR3 is 15 amino acids long. Germline V gives CDR1 SGHRS, CDR2 YFSETQ. V was clipped by 1 base and J by 6 bases, with 16 bases between them. The CDR3 protein is CASSLYNRVRDGYTF. CDR3 bases: TGCGCCAGCAGCTTGTATAACAGGGTACGAGATGGCTACACCTTC. Full variable domain (missing parts from reference TRBV5-1 and TRBJ1-2): KAGVTQTPRYLIKTRGQQVTLSCSPISGHRSVSWYQQTPGQGLQFLFEYFSETQRNKGNFPGRFSGRQFSNSRSEMNVSTLELGDSALYLCASSLYNRVRDGYTFGSGTRLTVV.

The rearrangement joins TRBV11-3 to TRBJ2-3; 8 positions match TRBD2. V trimming: 2 bases; J trimming: 7 bases; junction bases outside the gene matches: 8. Looked up from germline, CDR1 is SGHNT and CDR2 is YENEEA. The CDR3 is 15 amino acids. CDR3 protein: CASSLMAGGGYTQYF. CDR3 DNA: TGTGCCAGCAGCTTAATGGCGGGGGGTGGGTATACGCAGTATTTT. The full variable domain, rest sourced from reference TRBV11-3 and TRBJ2-3, is EAGVVQSPRYKIIEKKQPVAFWCNPISGHNTLYWYLQNLGQGPELLIRYENEEAVDDSQLPKDRFSAERLKGVDSTLKIQPAELGDSAVYLCASSLMAGGGYTQYFGPGTRLTVL.

The chain carries TRBV4-1 and TRBJ2-7, with D unresolved. This CDR3 spans 13 amino acids. The germline V gene encodes CDR1 MGHRA and CDR2 YSYEKL. Trimming stripped 2 bases from V and 7 bases from J, with 12 bases between. CDR3 DNA: TGCGCCAGCAGCCAATGGAGTTCGGAGGAGCAGTACTTC. Protein sequence: CASSQWSSEEQYF.

This clone came up a few times. V and J are TRBV6-6 and TRBJ1-1; D is possibly TRBD1 (5 bases). V was shortened by 6 bases and J by 4 bases, with 12 bases between the two germline ends. Looked up from germline, CDR1 is MNHNY and CDR2 is SVGAGI (reference sequence). The CDR3 runs 13 residues. In DNA form, the CDR3 reads TGTGCCAGCAGCACGGGGGGGAGCACTGAAGCTTTCTTT. This codes for CASSTGGSTEAFF.

This clone has a handful of counts. J is TRBJ2-1 and V is TRBV7-9; maybe TRBD2 (6 bases). Germline V gives CDR1 SEHNR, CDR2 FQNEAQ (reference sequence). The CDR3 is 15 amino acids. Between the trimmed V and J ends, which lost 0 bases and 4 bases, there was a span of 10 bases. Here the CDR3 reads CASSLAAGLYNEQFF. The CDR3 nucleotides are TGTGCCAGCAGCTTAGCTGCGGGGTTATACAATGAGCAGTTCTTC.

This chain joins TRBV2 and TRBJ1-5; D might be TRBD1 (5 bases). Trimming stripped 5 bases from V and 1 base from J, with 9 bases between. CDR1 is SNHLY and CDR2 is FYNNEI in the germline V gene. The CDR3 is 14 residues long. The CDR3 DNA sequence: TGTGCCAGCAGTACAGGTTGGAGCAATCAGCCCCAGCATTTT. Its translation is CASSTGWSNQPQHF.

This clone is a singleton in its sample. CDR3 region: CASSPNRNTEAFF. In DNA, the CDR3 is TGTGCCAGCAGCCCAAACAGAAACACTGAAGCTTTCTTT. This chain links TRBV7-8 with TRBJ1-1; no definite D call. Germline CDR1 and CDR2: SGHVS and FQNEAQ. Between the trimmed V and J ends, which lost 5 bases and 2 bases, there was a span of 9 bases. CDR3 length: 13 residues.

This clone was found a few times. The J gene is TRBJ2-3, the V gene TRBV14; D unclear. Trimming took 2 bases from V and 2 from J, leaving 8 bases between them. This CDR3 contains 14 residues. CDR1 is SGHDN, CDR2 FVKESK, per germline. CDR3 DNA sequence: TGTGCCAGCAGCCAACAGGTTCACACAGATACGCAGTATTTT. It yields the protein CASSQQVHTDTQYF. Supplemented by reference TRBV14 and TRBJ2-3, the full variable domain reads EAGVTQFPSHSVIEKGQTVTLRCDPISGHDNLYWYRRVMGKEIKFLLHFVKESKQDESGMPNNRFLAERTGGTYSTLKVQPAELEDSGVYFCASSQQVHTDTQYFGPGTRLTVL.

This chain links TRBV29-1 with TRBJ2-7; 7 positions match TRBD1. Losses at the gene ends were 6 bases for V and 4 bases for J; bases not matched to a gene: 9. This CDR3 is 13 amino acids long. CDR1 SQVTM and CDR2 ANQGSEA come from the germline V gene. CDR3 residues: CSVAQGTPYEQYF. The CDR3 DNA follows: TGCAGCGTAGCACAGGGGACACCTTACGAGCAGTACTTC.

This chain joins TRBV6-6 and TRBJ1-6; D call uncertain. V was pared by 11 bases and J by 10 bases, with 18 bases between. Germline V lookup: CDR1 MNHNY, CDR2 SVGAGI (reference sequence). This CDR3 comprises 13 residues. The chain's CDR3 is CAGSDRSSSPLHF. The DNA of the CDR3 is TGTGCCGGGTCCGACCGGAGTAGCTCACCCCTCCACTTT.

The genes are TRBV7-9 and TRBJ2-5; the D gene is possibly TRBD1 (6 bases). Trimming took 6 bases from V and 4 from J, leaving 9 bases between them. Germline loops: CDR1 SEHNR, CDR2 FQNEAQ (reference sequence). CDR3 size: 12 residues. CDR3 loop: CASRGAGETQYF. CDR3 coding DNA: TGTGCCAGCAGGGGGGCAGGAGAGACCCAGTACTTC.

This chain links TRBV6-4 with TRBJ2-6; TRBD1 matches 8 bases. The CDR3 has 16 amino acids. V was clipped by 2 bases and J by 0 bases; unmatched bases: 0. The germline V gene encodes CDR1 MRHNA and CDR2 SNTAGT. CDR3 amino acids: CASSDTGGSGANVLTF. The CDR3 DNA follows: TGTGCCAGCAGTGACACAGGGGGCTCTGGGGCCAACGTCCTGACTTTC.

J is TRBJ2-3 and V is TRBV5-1, with D perhaps TRBD1 (5 bases). The CDR3 has 14 amino acids. The ends were cut back, 4 bases at V and 4 bases at J, with 13 bases in the middle. In germline, CDR1 is SGHRS, CDR2 YFSETQ. The DNA of the CDR3 is TGCGCCAGCAGCAGCAGGGATAAGGCAGATACGCAGTATTTT. It encodes CASSSRDKADTQYF.

This sequence joins TRBV9 and TRBJ2-6, with 8 bases aligning to TRBD1. Germline assignment: CDR1 SGDLS and CDR2 YYNGEE. Trimming took 4 bases from V and 0 from J; bases not matched to a gene: 9. This CDR3 contains 18 residues. The CDR3 DNA reads as TGTGCCAGCAGCCGAGGGAGACAGGGGCACTCTGGGGCCAACGTCCTGACTTTC. Its protein is CASSRGRQGHSGANVLTF.

The chain is built from TRBV5-6 and TRBJ1-5; no clear D. The germline gives CDR1 SGHDT, CDR2 YYEEEE. There are 13 residues in the CDR3. The V end was cut by 4 bases, the J end by 5 bases, with 10 bases between. CDR3 amino acids: CASSHGEDQPQHF. CDR3 bases: TGTGCCAGCAGCCACGGGGAGGATCAGCCCCAGCATTTT.

The chain combines TRBV13 with TRBJ2-7, with TRBD2 as a possible D gene (6 bases). The germline V gene encodes CDR1 PRHDT and CDR2 FYEKMQ (reference sequence). This CDR3 is built from 14 residues. V was shortened by 3 bases and J by 7 bases, with 16 bases between the two germline ends. This CDR3 reads CASSFSLGGLEQYF. The CDR3 nucleotides are TGTGCCAGCAGCTTCAGTCTCGGGGGACTGGAGCAGTACTTC.

This clone was recorded a few times. Here the CDR3 reads CASSPLSGVQETQYF. CDR3 DNA: TGTGCCAGCTCACCGCTGAGCGGGGTGCAAGAGACCCAGTACTTC. This chain joins TRBV18 and TRBJ2-5, with 7 positions matching TRBD2. From germline, CDR1 is KGHSH and CDR2 LQKENI. V was clipped by 3 bases and J by 2 bases; unmatched bases: 6. The CDR3 runs to 15 residues.

V gene TRBV15 combines with J gene TRBJ2-1; TRBD2 matches 7 bases. This CDR3 comprises 16 residues. The germline CDR1 and CDR2 sequences are LNHNV and YYDKDF (reference sequence). V lost 1 base to trimming and J lost 7 bases; unmatched junction nucleotides: 10. The CDR3 is CATSRGFGLDWNEQFF. In DNA form, the CDR3 reads TGTGCCACCAGCAGAGGGTTCGGACTAGATTGGAATGAGCAGTTCTTC.

The CDR3 loop reads CASSPFGREDQPQHF. The CDR3 DNA sequence: TGTGCCAGCTCACCATTTGGCAGGGAAGACCAGCCCCAGCATTTT. The genes are TRBV18 and TRBJ1-5, with D tentatively TRBD1 (5 bases). V lost 2 bases, J lost 7 bases, and 15 bases lay in between. The germline V gene encodes CDR1 KGHSH and CDR2 LQKENI. CDR3 length equals 15 residues.

The genes are TRBV19 and TRBJ1-4; 8 bases line up with TRBD1. Germline CDR1 LNHDA, CDR2 SQIVND (reference sequence). The CDR3 loop spans 15 amino acids. The junction had 9 bases not matched to a gene; V was cut back by 5 bases and J by 7 bases. CDR3 protein: CASSLRQGIVEKLFF. The CDR3 region has the DNA TGTGCCAGTAGTCTCAGACAGGGGATAGTTGAAAAACTGTTTTTT.